This T cell receptor beta chain was profiled in a study of cytomegalovirus exposure and HLA in healthy donors. Germline values: CDR1 SQVTM, CDR2 ANQGSEA. There are 15 residues in the CDR3. With 5 bases clipped from V and 2 bases from J, the junction kept 7 bases outside the gene matches. The PCR made use of 60 Vbeta and 13 Jbeta primers. Sequencing used immunoSEQ multiplex PCR; TCRdb keeps in-frame clones, though not all of them. The sample has 60,000 to 75,000 clones; about three quarters are singletons. The chain carries TRBV29-1 and TRBJ2-3; 10 bases line up with TRBD1. This TCR came from a woman aged 40 to 50 in good health and CMV-seropositive. The sample consisted of PBMCs. The CDR3 reads CSVPFRQGATDTQYF. The CDR3 DNA is TGCAGCGTTCCATTTCGACAGGGGGCCACAGATACGCAGTATTTT.